This T cell receptor beta chain was recorded in a study of T-cell reconstitution after alpha-beta-depleted transplantation in children (dated by TCRdb to 2016 to 2017). Describing the broader study: T-cell immune reconstitution after TCRalphabeta/CD19-depleted allogeneic hematopoietic cell transplantation in children was quantitatively tracked in the study by means of TCR repertoire profiling. The research as a whole found: Apparently early alphabetaT-cell count recovery about two months after transplant reportedly relied on only several hundred rapidly expanded clones derived from non-depleted graft cells. The high TCRbeta diversity at day 60 in some patients was ascribed to recipient T cells and intrathymic progenitors that had survived conditioning. The frequencies of hyperexpanded clones fell over the following months, and after one year, T-cell counts and TCRbeta diversity were mostly attributed to newly produced T cells.

The treatment or condition label corresponds to: allogeneic hematopoietic cell transplantation with graft depleted of TCRalphabeta T cells and CD19 B cells. The transplant recipients were children given TCRalphabeta/CD19-depleted allogeneic hematopoietic cell grafts. A remark on this clonotype: This receptor's antigen is unknown. Within one base of it there is no much larger clone, and no base qualities were kept.

The CDR3 covers 18 residues, taking in both the cysteine and the phenylalanine. Of all the DNA, just the CDR3 is kept, 54 bases in frame from base 1. V is pruned by 5 bases and J by 6 bases, leaving 15 bases of the junction without a gene match. Taken from the germline V gene, the CDR1 and CDR2 loops are SGHVS and FQNEAQ. The library was produced with PCR. Instrument on record: Illumina HiSeq 2500. To normalize quantification of the TCRbeta repertoire, the TCR libraries were built with molecular barcoding that relied on unique molecular identifiers. The raw public reads went through TCRdb reprocessing: fastp at Q25, MiXCR clone calling, in-frame beta chains kept. One record per CDR3 amino acid sequence lists the most common genes and DNA. This sample is represented by around 70,000 distinct CDR3 sequences; approximately 11% of them were singletons. The biggest ten clones account for over 10% of the sample.

Sequencing used PBMCs, obtained before TCRalphabeta/CD19-depleted stem cell transplant. Recombination linked TRBV7-8 to TRBJ2-2; TRBD2 aligns with 10 central bases. The source of this sequence is a boy between 10 and 17 years old with acute myeloid leukemia, due to receive a stem cell transplant. The CDR3 reads CASSRRPVAGGSAGELFF. The DNA sequence is given as TGTGCCAGCAGCCGACGACCGGTAGCGGGGGGATCGGCCGGGGAGCTGTTTTTT.